What follows describes a single TCR beta chain. Methods used by the authors: How many nucleated cells were present was estimated from reference gene primer amplification. Assay: immunoSEQ multiplex PCR; the TCRdb copy retains only in-frame clones and omits some. V, J and clone size reflect that table, while D and trimming were determined from the DNA. The sample holds 220,000 or so clones; 85% to 90% are singletons and the top ten take around 1%. Recruits, aged roughly 18 to 95 years, lived in around 24 US areas. The germline V gene encodes CDR1 SGDLS and CDR2 YYNGEE. The CDR3 spans 15 residues. V lost 0 bases, J lost 3 bases, and 10 bases lay in between. This sample was included in a study of blood T cell repertoires in COVID-19. Study overall: Samples taken during acute and convalescent COVID-19 were collected in the United States, Italy and Spain. Nucleic acid was either cDNA or gDNA, and it came from T cells, B-cell-depleted T cells, or PBMCs.

The receptor was derived from a man aged 50 to 60 who had been exposed to COVID-19. The chain is built from TRBV9 and TRBJ2-1, with D possibly being TRBD2 (6 bases). The sequenced sample was PBMCs or T cells enriched from blood (not recorded which). The CDR3 bases are TGTGCCAGCAGCGTAGCGGGAGTAGACTACAATGAGCAGTTCTTC. Translated, it gives CASSVAGVDYNEQFF.